Below are 10 T cell receptor beta chains sequenced from a single sample in a study of OX40 agonist ivuxolimab in advanced cancers. Repertoires were generated with immunoSEQ multiplex PCR, while TCRdb's copy carries only in-frame clones and drops some. The sample has approximately 27,000 clones, about 79% seen once. Material: CD4+ or CD8+ T cells sorted from blood, obtained in a trial of the OX40 agonist ivuxolimab. These receptors were collected from an adult with an advanced solid tumor such as melanoma, head and neck, liver or kidney cancer.

The rearrangement joins TRBV9 to TRBJ1-5; no firm D call. Germline V CDR1 and CDR2: SGDLS, YYNGEE. V shed 0 bases and J shed 5 bases, with 9 bases lying between them. The CDR3 consists of 14 residues. DNA of the CDR3: TGTGCCAGCAGCGTAGGGGGAATGGATCAGCCCCAGCATTTT. Residues: CASSVGGMDQPQHF. The entire variable domain, with the rest obtained from reference TRBV9 and TRBJ1-5, is as follows: DSGVTQTPKHLITATGQRVTLRCSPRSGDLSVYWYQQSLDQGLQFLIQYYNGEERAKGNILERFSAQQFPDLHSELNLSSLELGDSALYFCASSVGGMDQPQHFGDGTRLSIL.

The genes are TRBV19 and TRBJ2-2; 7 bases agree with TRBD1. V shed 7 bases and J 5 bases; nucleotides not matched to a gene: 10. Looked up from germline, CDR1 is LNHDA and CDR2 is SQIVND (reference sequence). This CDR3 is built from 15 residues. The CDR3 DNA reads TGTGCCAGTAACCGACAGGGCTTAGGAACCGGGGAGCTGTTTTTT. Translated, it gives CASNRQGLGTGELFF.

This clone was counted a single time. The chain joins TRBV5-1 to TRBJ2-2; D is perhaps TRBD1 (5 bases). The germline V gene has CDR1 SGHRS and CDR2 YFSETQ. This CDR3 contains 12 residues. The V and J ends lost 6 bases and 7 bases respectively, with 10 bases between them. DNA for the CDR3: TGCGCCAGCACCAGGGATCACGGGGAGCTGTTTTTT. Translating it yields CASTRDHGELFF.

J is TRBJ2-1 and V is TRBV9; perhaps TRBD2 as D (7 bases). This CDR3 region has 12 residues. The V gene lost 4 bases and the J gene lost 9 bases, with 11 bases spanning the gap. The V gene's germline CDR1 is SGDLS and CDR2 YYNGEE. The CDR3 DNA follows: TGTGCCAGCAGCCCGGGGGGCCGTGAGCAGTTCTTC. Residues: CASSPGGREQFF.

The chain employs TRBV11-3 and TRBJ2-2, with D hard to call. CDR1 and CDR2 from the germline V gene are SGHNT and YENEEA. V was trimmed by 0 bases and J by 6 bases, leaving 5 bases between them. The CDR3 totals 13 residues. CDR3 sequence: CASSLDRAGELFF. The CDR3 DNA follows: TGTGCCAGCAGCTTAGATCGCGCCGGGGAGCTGTTTTTT.

The V gene is TRBV6-4, the J gene TRBJ1-5; no clear D gene. The V and J ends lost 6 bases and 2 bases respectively, with 11 bases between them. Germline V gene lookup returns CDR1 MRHNA and CDR2 SNTAGT. The CDR3 contains 14 residues. In DNA form, the CDR3 reads TGTGCCAGCAGCCCCTCCCCAGGCAATCAGCCCCAGCATTTT. Translated: CASSPSPGNQPQHF.

The chain links TRBV11-2 to TRBJ2-7; D remains ambiguous. The germline V gene encodes CDR1 SGHAT and CDR2 FQNNGV. This CDR3 contains 12 residues. V was cut by 1 base and J by 3 bases, with 4 bases left in between. CDR3 bases: TGTGCCAGCAGCTTAGGCGTCTACGAGCAGTACTTC. This gives the protein CASSLGVYEQYF. Using reference TRBV11-2 and TRBJ2-7 for the parts outside the CDR3, the full variable domain is EAGVAQSPRYKIIEKRQSVAFWCNPISGHATLYWYQQILGQGPKLLIQFQNNGVVDDSQLPKDRFSAERLKGVDSTLKIQPAKLEDSAVYLCASSLGVYEQYFGPGTRLTVT.

CDR3 sequence reads: CASSLTGLGNTGELFF. Here the CDR3 DNA reads TGCGCCAGCAGCCTGACCGGGCTGGGGAACACCGGGGAGCTGTTTTTT. V is TRBV5-1 and J is TRBJ2-2; D gene unclear. Per germline, CDR1 SGHRS and CDR2 YFSETQ. This CDR3 has 16 residues. The V and J ends lost 4 bases and 1 base respectively, with 14 bases between them.

The chain carries TRBV6-1 and TRBJ1-4; D call uncertain. The V gene's germline CDR1 is MNHNS and CDR2 SASEGT. The CDR3 runs 11 residues. Trimming pared 5 bases from V and 7 bases from J, leaving 5 bases between. As DNA, the CDR3 is TGTGCCAGCAGTCGGTCTGAAAAACTGTTTTTT. Translated: CASSRSEKLFF.

This sequence joins TRBV1 and TRBJ1-2. TRBV1 counts as a pseudogene. The CDR3 length is 14 residues. The CDR3, as DNA: TGCACCAGCAGTACCAATAGGGGGGCCGGCGGCTACACCTTC. Encoded protein: CTSSTNRGAGGYTF.